This T cell receptor (beta chain) originates from a study of T cell repertoires in cytomegalovirus infection. Study details: Used in the study were CMV epitopes, some recently identified and HLA-C-restricted, others well-studied and HLA-B-restricted. CMV infection and matching HLA type were both indicated by public TCR beta signatures. Whole-study findings and limits: HLA-C-restricted CMV clonotypes gave the most frequent clonotype in two of eight donors.

TCRdb independently ran MiXCR on the reads; one entry per CDR3 protein. The sample lists 84,000 or so distinct CDR3 sequences, about half occurring once. On this clonotype: Its antigen remains unknown.

The V end lost 6 bases, the J end lost 4 bases, and 22 bases lay between the germline ends. Germline CDR1 is SQVTM and CDR2 is ANQGSEA. This CDR3 spans 15 amino acids. The TCR sequence derives from a human donor in good health (CMV status not recorded). Some clones in this sample may be carry-over from other donors' samples. Sequences were derived from CD8+ T cells from cultured PBMCs, sampled from culture after CMV antigen stimulation. The rearrangement joins TRBV29-1 to TRBJ2-7; the D call may be TRBD1 or TRBD2 (6 bases each). CDR3 sequence reads: CSVEAPYREEYEQYF. CDR3 DNA sequence: TGCAGCGTCGAGGCCCCTTACAGGGAGGAATACGAGCAGTACTTC.